This T cell receptor (beta chain) was recovered during a study of T-cell memory formation after mild COVID-19. TCRdb reanalysed the 5' RACE reads using MiXCR and keeps one entry per CDR3 protein. The sample includes 250,000 to 350,000 distinct CDR3 sequences, approximately 19% of them seen just once. The clonotype was recovered from a man between 18 and 29 years old who had mild COVID-19 (a few samples of this study predate the infection). Cell type and time point are not known. Sequenced sample: PBMCs or a T cell subset sorted from them (not recorded which).

The chain's CDR3 is CASSDQGRANEKLFF. The CDR3 region has the DNA TGTGCCAGCAGCGACCAGGGGAGGGCTAATGAAAAACTGTTTTTT. The chain employs TRBV5-4 and TRBJ1-4, with D possibly matching TRBD1 (6 bases). V lost 4 bases and J lost 3, with 13 bases in between. The CDR3 runs 15 residues. The V gene's germline CDR1 is SGHNT and CDR2 YYREEE (reference sequence).